This T cell receptor (beta chain) originates from a study of T cell repertoires in cytomegalovirus infection. Study details: Signatures in public TCR beta sequences pointed to both CMV infection and matching HLA type.

TCRdb reanalysed the reads using MiXCR and keeps one entry per CDR3 protein. The table records 310,000 or so distinct CDR3 sequences, about a tenth of them present only once. Study-wide points: Summed frequency of public TCR beta families distinguished CMV carriers with the relevant HLA. The ex vivo response showed dominance by HLA-C-restricted CMV-specific TCR beta clonotypes.

Comments on this clonotype: The antigen is unknown.

Germline V gene sequence: CDR1 MGHRA, CDR2 YSYEKL. There are 15 residues in the CDR3. V was clipped by 3 bases and J by 2 bases, with 11 bases between them. This TCR was recovered from a human donor in good health (CMV status not recorded). Some clones in this sample may be carry-over from other donors' samples. The V and J genes are TRBV4-1 and TRBJ1-3; no firm D call. Sequencing was performed on PBMCs. CDR3 amino acids: CASSQIVVAGNTIYF. As DNA, the CDR3 is TGCGCCAGCAGCCAGATCGTGGTTGCTGGAAACACCATATATTTT.